This record concerns one T cell receptor beta chain sequence. The data were taken from a study of control samples from healthy donors and cancer patients. V lost 4 bases and J lost 2; bases outside the gene matches: 4. The germline CDR1 and CDR2 sequences are MNHNY and SVGAGI (reference sequence). There are 15 residues in the CDR3. The table came from immunoSEQ multiplex PCR; TCRdb's copy has only in-frame clones and leaves some out. The table includes tens of thousands of clones, approximately 80% detected once. What was sequenced was PBMCs. This clonotype was sampled from a man aged 60 to 75 with head and neck cancer. This rearrangement joins TRBV6-6 to TRBJ2-1; 8 nucleotides match TRBD1. The CDR3 loop is CASSSSGGAYNEQFF. CDR3 bases: TGTGCCAGCAGTTCATCAGGGGGCGCCTACAATGAGCAGTTCTTC.